This T cell receptor beta chain is drawn from a study of blood T cell repertoires in COVID-19. On the study more broadly: Specimens from acute and convalescent COVID-19 originated in the United States, Italy and Spain.

As handled by the study authors: By means of reference gene primer amplification, nucleated cell counts were estimated. Produced via immunoSEQ multiplex PCR; TCRdb's table is partial and in-frame only. D and trimming come from the DNA, and the V and J calls and clone size come from that table. The sample has 15,000 to 20,000 clones, approximately 78% seen once; the top ten hold around 8.1%. V was clipped by 2 bases and J by 6 bases; unmatched bases: 4. This CDR3 is built from 15 residues. In germline, CDR1 is SGHRS, CDR2 YFSETQ. The sequence was obtained from a man aged 60 to 75 with acute or convalescent COVID-19. The sample taken for sequencing was peripheral blood. The rearrangement uses TRBV5-1 and TRBJ2-2; the match to TRBD1 covers 10 bases. The CDR3, as DNA: TGCGCCAGCAGCTTTGGGACAGGGGAAGCCGGGGAGCTGTTTTTT. It is translated as CASSFGTGEAGELFF.